The subject of this entry is one TCR beta chain. This specimen comes from a study of type 1 and type 2 diabetes patients. Genomic DNA was the PCR template. A primer set of 30 forward and 13 reverse primers amplified the CDR3. One entry per CDR3 protein results from TCRdb running MiXCR on the multiplex PCR reads. The sample includes some 250,000 distinct CDR3 sequences, around 50% of them seen just once. The sequencing input was peripheral blood mononuclear cells (PBMCs). This sequence was found in a man aged 18 to 30 with type 2 diabetes.

The CDR3 protein is CAISVGYEQFF. CDR3 nucleotides: TGTGCCATCAGTGTCGGCTATGAGCAGTTCTTC. The chain recombines TRBV10-3 with TRBJ2-1; D is uncertain. Germline V gene sequence: CDR1 ENHRY, CDR2 SYGVKD. This CDR3 region has 11 residues. Trimming removed 4 bases at V and 8 bases at J, with 6 bases between.